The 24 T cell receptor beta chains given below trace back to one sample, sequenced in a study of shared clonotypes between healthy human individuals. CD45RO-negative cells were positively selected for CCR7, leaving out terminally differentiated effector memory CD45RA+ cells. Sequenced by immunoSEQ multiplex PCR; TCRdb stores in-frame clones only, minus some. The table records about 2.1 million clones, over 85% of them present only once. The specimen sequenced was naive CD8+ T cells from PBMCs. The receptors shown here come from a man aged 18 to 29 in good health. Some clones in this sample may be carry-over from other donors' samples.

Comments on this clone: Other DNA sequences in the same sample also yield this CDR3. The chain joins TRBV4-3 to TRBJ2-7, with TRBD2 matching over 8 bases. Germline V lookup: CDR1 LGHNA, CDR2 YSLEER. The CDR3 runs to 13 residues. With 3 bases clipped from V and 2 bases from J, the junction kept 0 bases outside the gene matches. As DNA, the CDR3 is TGCGCCAGCAGCCAGGGACTAGCCTACGAGCAGTACTTC. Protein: CASSQGLAYEQYF.

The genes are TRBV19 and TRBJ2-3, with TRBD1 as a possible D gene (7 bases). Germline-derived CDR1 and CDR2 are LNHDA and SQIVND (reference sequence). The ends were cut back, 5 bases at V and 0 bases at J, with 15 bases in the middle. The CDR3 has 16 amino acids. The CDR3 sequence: CASSVDREASTDTQYF. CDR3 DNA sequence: TGTGCCAGTAGTGTCGACAGGGAGGCTAGCACAGATACGCAGTATTTT.

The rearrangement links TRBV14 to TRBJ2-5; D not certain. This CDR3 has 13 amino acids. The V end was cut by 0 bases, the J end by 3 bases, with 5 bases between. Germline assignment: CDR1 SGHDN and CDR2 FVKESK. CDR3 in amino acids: CASSQDWEETQYF. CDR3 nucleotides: TGTGCCAGCAGCCAAGATTGGGAAGAGACCCAGTACTTC.

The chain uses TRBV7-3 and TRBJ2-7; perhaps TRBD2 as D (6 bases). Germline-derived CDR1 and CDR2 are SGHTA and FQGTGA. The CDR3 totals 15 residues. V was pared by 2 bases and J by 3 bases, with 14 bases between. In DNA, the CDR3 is TGTGCCAGCAGCTTATACCCCGCGGGATACTACGAGCAGTACTTC. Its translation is CASSLYPAGYYEQYF. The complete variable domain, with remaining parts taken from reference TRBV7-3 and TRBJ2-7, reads GAGVSQTPSNKVTEKGKYVELRCDPISGHTALYWYRQSLGQGPEFLIYFQGTGAADDSGLPNDRFFAVRPEGSVSTLKIQRTERGDSAVYLCASSLYPAGYYEQYFGPGTRLTVT.

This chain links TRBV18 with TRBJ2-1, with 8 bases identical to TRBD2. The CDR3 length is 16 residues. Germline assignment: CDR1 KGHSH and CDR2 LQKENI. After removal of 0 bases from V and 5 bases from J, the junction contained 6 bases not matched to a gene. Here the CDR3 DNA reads TGTGCCAGCTCACCACCGCCGCGGGAGGCCCACAATGAGCAGTTCTTC. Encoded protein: CASSPPPREAHNEQFF.

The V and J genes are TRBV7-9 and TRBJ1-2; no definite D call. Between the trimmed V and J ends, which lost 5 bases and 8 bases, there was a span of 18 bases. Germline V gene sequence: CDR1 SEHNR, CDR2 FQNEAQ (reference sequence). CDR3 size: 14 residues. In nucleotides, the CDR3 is TGTGCCAGCAGCCCAAACGGCATTGTAATCGGCTACACCTTC. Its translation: CASSPNGIVIGYTF. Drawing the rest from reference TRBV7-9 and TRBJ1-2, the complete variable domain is DTGVSQNPRHKITKRGQNVTFRCDPISEHNRLYWYRQTLGQGPEFLTYFQNEAQLEKSRLLSDRFSAERPKGSFSTLEIQRTEQGDSAMYLCASSPNGIVIGYTFGSGTRLTVV.

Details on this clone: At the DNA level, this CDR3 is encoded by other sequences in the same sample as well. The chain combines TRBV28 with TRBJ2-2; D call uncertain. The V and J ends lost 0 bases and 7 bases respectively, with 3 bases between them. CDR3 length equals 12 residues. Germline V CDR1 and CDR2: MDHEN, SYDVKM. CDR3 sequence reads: CASSLWGGELFF. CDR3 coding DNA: TGTGCCAGCAGTTTATGGGGCGGGGAGCTGTTTTTT.

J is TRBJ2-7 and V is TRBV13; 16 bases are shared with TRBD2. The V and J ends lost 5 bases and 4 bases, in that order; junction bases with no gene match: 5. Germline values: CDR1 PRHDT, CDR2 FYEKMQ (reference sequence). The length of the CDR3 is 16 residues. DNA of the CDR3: TGTGCCAGCAGCCCGGGACTAGCGGGAGGGCGTTACGAGCAGTACTTC. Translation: CASSPGLAGGRYEQYF.

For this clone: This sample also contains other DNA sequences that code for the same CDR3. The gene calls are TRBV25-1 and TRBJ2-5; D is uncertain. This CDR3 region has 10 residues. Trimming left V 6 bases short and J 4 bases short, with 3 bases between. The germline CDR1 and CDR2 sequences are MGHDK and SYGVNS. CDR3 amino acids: CASSRETQYF. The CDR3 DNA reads TGTGCCAGCAGCCGAGAGACCCAGTACTTC.

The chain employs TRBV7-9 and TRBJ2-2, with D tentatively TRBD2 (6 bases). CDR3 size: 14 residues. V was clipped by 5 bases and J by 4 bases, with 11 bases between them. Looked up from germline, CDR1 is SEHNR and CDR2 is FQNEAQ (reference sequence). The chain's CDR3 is CASSPGSFTGELFF. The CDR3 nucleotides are TGTGCCAGCAGCCCCGGGAGCTTCACCGGGGAGCTGTTTTTT. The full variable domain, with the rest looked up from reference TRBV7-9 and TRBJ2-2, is DTGVSQNPRHKITKRGQNVTFRCDPISEHNRLYWYRQTLGQGPEFLTYFQNEAQLEKSRLLSDRFSAERPKGSFSTLEIQRTEQGDSAMYLCASSPGSFTGELFFGEGSRLTVL.

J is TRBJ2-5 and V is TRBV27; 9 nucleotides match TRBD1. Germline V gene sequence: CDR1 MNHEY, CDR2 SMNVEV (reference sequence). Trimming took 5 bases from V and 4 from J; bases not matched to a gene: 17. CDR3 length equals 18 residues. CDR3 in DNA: TGTGCCAGCAGTCCCTATCCTAAAGAGGACAGGGGAGGAGAGACCCAGTACTTC. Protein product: CASSPYPKEDRGGETQYF.

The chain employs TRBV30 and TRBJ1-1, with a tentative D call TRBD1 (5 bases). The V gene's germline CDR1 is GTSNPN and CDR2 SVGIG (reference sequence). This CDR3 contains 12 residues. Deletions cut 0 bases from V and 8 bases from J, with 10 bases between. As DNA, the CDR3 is TGTGCCTGGAGTGTGGGGGTGGGGGAAGCTTTCTTT. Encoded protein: CAWSVGVGEAFF.

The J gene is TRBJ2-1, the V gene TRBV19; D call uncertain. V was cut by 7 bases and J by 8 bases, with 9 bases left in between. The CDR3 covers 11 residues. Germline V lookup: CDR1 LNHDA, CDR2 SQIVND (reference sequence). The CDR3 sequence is CASTPGHEQFF. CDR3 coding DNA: TGTGCCAGTACCCCTGGGCATGAGCAGTTCTTC.

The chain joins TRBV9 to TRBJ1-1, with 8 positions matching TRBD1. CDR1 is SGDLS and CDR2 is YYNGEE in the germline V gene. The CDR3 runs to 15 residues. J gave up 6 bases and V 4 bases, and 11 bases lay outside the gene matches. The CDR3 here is CASSPSTGVRPEAFF. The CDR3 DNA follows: TGTGCCAGCAGCCCCTCGACAGGGGTGAGGCCTGAAGCTTTCTTT.

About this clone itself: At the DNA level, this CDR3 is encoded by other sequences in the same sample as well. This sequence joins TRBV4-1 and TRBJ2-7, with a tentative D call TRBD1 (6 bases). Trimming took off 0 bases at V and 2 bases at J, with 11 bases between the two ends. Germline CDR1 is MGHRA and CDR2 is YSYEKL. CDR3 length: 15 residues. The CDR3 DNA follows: TGCGCCAGCAGCCAAGACAGGGGCCGGACCTACGAGCAGTACTTC. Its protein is CASSQDRGRTYEQYF.

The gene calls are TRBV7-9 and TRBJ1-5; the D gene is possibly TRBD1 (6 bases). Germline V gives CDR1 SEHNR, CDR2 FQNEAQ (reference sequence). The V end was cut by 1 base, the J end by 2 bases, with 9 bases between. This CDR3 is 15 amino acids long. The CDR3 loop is CASSLEAGGNQPQHF. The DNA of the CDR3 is TGTGCCAGCAGCTTAGAAGCAGGGGGCAATCAGCCCCAGCATTTT.

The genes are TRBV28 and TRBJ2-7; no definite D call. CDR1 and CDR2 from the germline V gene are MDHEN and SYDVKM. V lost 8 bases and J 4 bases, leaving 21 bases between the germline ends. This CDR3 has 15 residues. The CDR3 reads CASREEDRLGYEQYF. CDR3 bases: TGTGCCAGCCGAGAAGAGGACCGTCTGGGGTACGAGCAGTACTTC.

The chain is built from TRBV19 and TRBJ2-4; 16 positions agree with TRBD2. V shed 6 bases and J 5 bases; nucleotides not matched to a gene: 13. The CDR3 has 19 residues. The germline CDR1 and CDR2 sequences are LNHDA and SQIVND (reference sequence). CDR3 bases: TGTGCCAGTAGCGATAGGGGACTAGCGGGAGGGGTTGGCGAAAACATTCAGTACTTC. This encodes CASSDRGLAGGVGENIQYF.

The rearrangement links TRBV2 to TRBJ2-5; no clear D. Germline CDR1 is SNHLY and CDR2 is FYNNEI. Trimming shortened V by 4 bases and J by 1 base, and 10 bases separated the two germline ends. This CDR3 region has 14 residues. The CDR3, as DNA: TGTGCCAGCAGTGGTTCCCAGCGCCAAGAGACCCAGTACTTC. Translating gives CASSGSQRQETQYF.

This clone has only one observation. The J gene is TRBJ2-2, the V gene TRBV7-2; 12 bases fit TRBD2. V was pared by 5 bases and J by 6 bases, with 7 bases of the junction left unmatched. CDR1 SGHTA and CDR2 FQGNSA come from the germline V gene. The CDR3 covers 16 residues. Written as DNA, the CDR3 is TGTGCCAGCAGCCCACGACTAGCGGGAGCCGCCGGGGAGCTGTTTTTT. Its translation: CASSPRLAGAAGELFF.

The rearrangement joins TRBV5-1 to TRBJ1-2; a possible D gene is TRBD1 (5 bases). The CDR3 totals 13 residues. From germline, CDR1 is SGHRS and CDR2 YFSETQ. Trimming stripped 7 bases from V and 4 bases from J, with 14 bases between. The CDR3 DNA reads TGCGCCAGCTTCGACAGCTTATCCTATGGCTACACCTTC. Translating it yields CASFDSLSYGYTF.

The CDR3 loop reads CASSIVGWSNQPQHF. In nucleotides, the CDR3 is TGTGCCAGTAGTATAGTAGGGTGGAGCAATCAGCCCCAGCATTTT. The chain employs TRBV19 and TRBJ1-5; D uncertain. This CDR3 is 15 amino acids long. Germline CDR1 reads LNHDA; CDR2 reads SQIVND (reference sequence). Trimming pared 1 base from V and 1 base from J, leaving 8 bases between.

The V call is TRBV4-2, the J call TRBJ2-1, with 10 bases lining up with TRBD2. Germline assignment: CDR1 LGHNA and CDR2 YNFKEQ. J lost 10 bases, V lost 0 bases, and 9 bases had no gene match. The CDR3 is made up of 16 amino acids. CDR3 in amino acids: CASSQDRLAGAREQFF. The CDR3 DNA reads TGTGCCAGCAGCCAAGATCGGCTAGCGGGAGCTAGGGAGCAGTTCTTC.

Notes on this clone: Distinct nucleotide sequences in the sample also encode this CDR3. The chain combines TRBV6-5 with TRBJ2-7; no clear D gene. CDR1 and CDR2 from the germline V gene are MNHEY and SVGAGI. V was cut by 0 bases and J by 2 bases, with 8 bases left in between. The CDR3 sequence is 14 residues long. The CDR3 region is CASSYSGSPYEQYF. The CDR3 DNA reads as TGTGCCAGCAGTTACTCTGGCAGTCCCTACGAGCAGTACTTC.